Detailed here is one TCR beta chain. Its antigen is unidentified. The data are from a study of CD8 T cell repertoires and HIV-1 epitope variants. Here immunoSEQ multiplex PCR was the method, and the copy in TCRdb shows in-frame clones only, minus some. The data contain 5,000 to 6,500 clones, around 70% of them singletons. The source material was cultured CD8+ T cells derived from PBMCs. This TCR came from a male donor with HIV.

As DNA, the CDR3 is TGTGCCAGCAGCTATGGACAGAGCAATCAGCCCCAGCATTTT. The encoded protein is CASSYGQSNQPQHF. The V call is TRBV5-4, the J call TRBJ1-5, with TRBD1 as a possible D gene (6 bases). This CDR3 contains 14 residues. CDR1 is SGHNT, CDR2 YYREEE, per germline (reference sequence). With 3 bases removed from V and 1 base from J, the gap between germline ends came to 8 bases.